This T cell receptor (beta chain) stems from a study of cytomegalovirus exposure and HLA in healthy donors (dated by TCRdb to 2016 to 2017). A note on the overall study: According to an earlier analysis of 587 of the donors, 150 million to 200 million T cells yielded 120 million or so unique TCR beta sequences and roughly 280 Gb of sequence data. Around 320 gigabases of sequencing data and tens of millions of unique TCR sequences were included in an early release covering over 600 HLA-typed donors. The genetic ancestry cluster associated with self-reported Caucasian donors included 70% to 85% of the roughly 400 genotyped donors. The aim of the study was to test whether cataloging public T cell receptors could identify signatures of past pathogen exposure. The study profiled the T cell repertoires of under 850 subjects by immunosequencing and related them to cytomegalovirus serostatus. Besides the first cohort of roughly 700 subjects, a separate validation cohort made up of 120 different subjects was used. To predict cytomegalovirus infection status, the study combined high-throughput TCR immunosequencing, statistical association of individual TCRs with disease status, and machine learning. A later analysis re-examined previously published TCR beta repertoires from 600 to 700 donors and added high-resolution HLA genotyping to investigate patterns of TCR occurrence. In the later analysis, no new phenotypic data were used to find candidate immune exposures; instead, reliance was placed on TCR beta sequences and their occurrence across donors. An earlier analysis of 587 of the donors used high-throughput TCR beta sequencing to judge whether each TCR beta V gene segment behaved as functional or pseudogenic. Donor age, sex, ethnicity and CMV serostatus were compiled together with the repertoire data. A later genetic analysis took genome-wide SNP genotypes for about three fifths of the 666 donors and used that subset as a discovery cohort. Every discovery cohort repertoire had been produced on one sequencing platform. HLA typing included class I and class II loci at four-digit resolution. Typing coverage varied by locus: about 629-630 donors for A, B, C, DRB1 and DQB1; roughly 510 for DQA1; nearly 610 for DPA1; roughly 470 for DPB1. A handful of DR-DQ haplotypes were handled as single units for association and clustering because linkage in the cohort was strong. Among 300 to 500 genotyped donors of the cohort, an average of around 220,000 unique TCR beta nucleotide sequences was sequenced per donor, of which about 20% were non-productive.

The paper's findings and limits, for the study overall: A further reported finding was that TCR beta sequences accurately predicted the HLA-A and HLA-B alleles for most subjects in the first cohort. Most CMV-associated TCR beta chains appeared to be HLA-restricted in a later analysis, and the HLA associations seemed to be driven largely by CMV exposure. An association between a missense DCLRE1C variant and V-gene and J-gene trimming of TCR beta chains was found in a later genetic analysis and replicated in an independent cohort. This cohort had only TCR beta chains sequenced, and the lack of alpha or paired-chain data limited which features could be detected. In a later analysis, several top co-occurrence clusters were reported to appear linked to parvovirus B19, influenza, CMV and Epstein-Barr virus. According to a later analysis, TCR association rates differed among HLA loci, with DRB1 alleles showing the most associated TCRs and HLA-C alleles showing the fewest. Correlated functional status among segregating V segments might reflect linkage disequilibrium, but an unknown experimental factor could not be ruled out. In an earlier analysis of fewer than 750 of the donors, most TCR beta V segments were observed in productive rearrangements about 90% or about 30% of the time, broadly matching IMGT annotations. In both the original and validation cohorts, the classifier was reported to diagnose cytomegalovirus status with high specificity and sensitivity. When HLA alleles, especially DR and DQ, strongly co-occurred, attributing TCR associations to individual alleles was difficult. Roughly uniform sequencing depth across donors was assumed in presence/absence analyses, although this assumption may not hold. A later analysis found that HLA-associated TCR beta chains were more clonally expanded and had lower generation probabilities than equally common non-associated chains. While some public TCRs were present in many individuals, most TCR sequences turned up only very rarely across donors. In a later genetic analysis, fewer N-insertions in productive TCRs were reported among donors in an Asian-associated ancestry cluster than the approximately 670-donor mean. At a false discovery rate of 0.05, a later analysis linked around 17,000 TCR beta sequences to specific HLA alleles. In vitro tests confirmed that a few of the cytomegalovirus-associated TCR beta chains recognize cytomegalovirus antigens. For the cohort, immune exposure information was limited to CMV serostatus. The authors suggested that the approach could potentially be extended to other disease states and immunological phenotypes. Some IMGT-functional V segments, including TRBV6-2 and TRBV6-3, could not be distinguished by the 87-base-pair reads and were therefore excluded. A cluster of highly shared sequence variants was judged likely to be a technical artifact of the sequencing pipeline. The study listed 150 to 200 TCR beta chains as associated with cytomegalovirus. Because HLA typing was missing for some donors at each locus, association tests included only the typed subset. Some 16 rarely observed V segments, including chromosome 9 orphons, were excluded from the earlier analysis of just under 600 of the donors because counts were too low.

The library was generated by the immunoSEQ multiplex PCR assay. For the multiplex PCR, a mixture combining 60 forward primers for TCR Vbeta segments and 13 reverse primers for TCR Jbeta segments was used. A multiplex PCR assay on genomic DNA amplified the CDR3 region of rearranged TCR beta genes. The Illumina HiSeq System was used to sequence the amplified TCR beta libraries as 87-base-pair reads. The authors processed their data as follows. A later analysis counted some 80 million unique TCR beta chains across the 666 repertoires, and some 11 million of these chains were shared by at least two donors. A nearest-neighbor algorithm error-corrected the raw reads and collapsed the reads into unique sequences, merging closely related sequences to remove PCR and sequencing errors. V, D and J gene segments were assigned by aligning CDR3 sequences to IMGT reference sequences. For a sequence to be retained, a match of at least six nucleotides was required to both a V gene segment and a J gene segment. A rearrangement was called productive if the CDR3 had no stop codons and remained in frame with V and J, and every other rearrangement was called non-productive. CDR3 was defined according to IMGT convention as the region running from the second conserved V-encoded cysteine to the conserved J-encoded phenylalanine. In an earlier analysis of approximately 590 of the donors, sequences lacking an unambiguous match to a single V gene segment were excluded. An earlier analysis of approximately 590 of the donors called V segments functional above 56.7% productive rearrangements and segregating when the between-donor standard deviation exceeded 5%. A statistical classification framework was built for diagnosing cytomegalovirus status from the catalog of TCR beta chain sequences. V and J gene assignment, in a later analysis, came from comparing TCR nucleotide sequences with IMGT/GENE-DB human TR gene sequences. In a later analysis, CDR3 sequences and most-parsimonious VDJ recombination scenarios were assigned using the TCRdist pipeline. In a later analysis, every TCR beta chain was defined by the combination of its CDR3 amino acid sequence and its V-gene family, and reads without a unique V-gene family were dropped. In a later analysis, 500 to 700 highly shared, low-generation-probability nucleotide sequences were removed to address suspected cross-contamination and a sequencing artifact. For each public chain, a later analysis derived a clonal expansion index from normalized ranks of inferred template counts within each repertoire. In a later analysis, generation probabilities were computed with a VDJ recombination model fitted to out-of-frame rearrangements, and the resulting probabilities were checked against IGoR. In a later analysis, hypergeometric tests were used to score TCR-TCR, TCR-HLA and TCR-CMV co-occurrence, with a repertoire-size bias correction applied to TCR pairs. To estimate false discovery rates, a later analysis permuted the HLA or CMV assignments 20 times. In a later analysis, co-occurring TCRs were grouped using DBSCAN, and TCRdist sequence similarity was added for clustering within HLA-allele-positive subsets. Repertoires with fewer than 30,000 or more than 120,000 public chains were left out of co-occurrence clustering, as were about 5 repertoires with anomalous nucleotide sharing. In TCRdb, the immuneACCESS table is reduced to in-frame sequences with V and J assigned. These tables do not hold every clone; where another copy was compared, an unresolved V gene accounts for under half, and the others remain unexplained. V and J calls and clone size come straight from that table; D and trimming were deduced from the DNA. The table for this sample lists 170,000 or so clones; 75% to 90% of them were counted only once. The ten biggest clones cover almost 2% of the sample.

The CDR3 goes from the cysteine to the phenylalanine over 12 residues. Only the CDR3 portion is preserved as DNA: 36 bases, with reading frame beginning at the first base. The germline V gene encodes CDR1 SGHTA and CDR2 FQGNSA. V was cut back by 2 bases and J by 10 bases, leaving a gap of 6 bases between them. The cohort comprised 670 or so healthy bone marrow donors. Cohort members were all nominally healthy when sampled, although unrecorded immune exposures were likely present. The donor tested CMV seronegative and was one of the 352 seronegative cohort members. A peripheral blood sample was collected from each donor, and TCR beta sequencing was performed on peripheral blood mononuclear cells. The Qiagen DNeasy Blood Extraction Kit was used to extract genomic DNA from the blood cell samples. Details on this clone: Its antigen is unknown. One base away there is no much larger clone; base qualities are not given.

Recombination linked TRBV7-2 to TRBJ1-6; the D gene identity is not certain. This clonotype originated in a woman in her late teens or twenties in good health and CMV-seronegative. Sequencing was performed on PBMCs. Here is the DNA: TGTGCCAGCAGCTTAAGACTGTCACCCCTCCACTTT. It translates to CASSLRLSPLHF.